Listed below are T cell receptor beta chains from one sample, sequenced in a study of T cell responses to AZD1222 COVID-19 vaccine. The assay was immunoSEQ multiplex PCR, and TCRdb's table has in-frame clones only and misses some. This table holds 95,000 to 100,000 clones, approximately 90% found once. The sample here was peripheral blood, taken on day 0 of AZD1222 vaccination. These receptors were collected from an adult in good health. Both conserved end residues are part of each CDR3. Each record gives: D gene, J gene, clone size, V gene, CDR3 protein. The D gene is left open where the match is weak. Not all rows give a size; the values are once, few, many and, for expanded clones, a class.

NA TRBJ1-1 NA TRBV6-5 CASSYGQGGSRSFF
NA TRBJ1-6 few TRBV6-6 CASSYVDGHSPLHF
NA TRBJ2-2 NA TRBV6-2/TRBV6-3 CASSRLAYTGELFF
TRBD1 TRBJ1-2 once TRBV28 CASRGRTGVIVDTF
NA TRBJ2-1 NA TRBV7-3 CASSPTGLGNEQFF
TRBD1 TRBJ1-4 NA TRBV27 CASSAFGTDSLEKLFF
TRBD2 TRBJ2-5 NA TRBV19 CASNTGTSGGSAQYF
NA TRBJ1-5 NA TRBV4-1 CASSHLAASNQPQHF
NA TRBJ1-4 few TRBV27 CASRVTGTRATNEKLFF
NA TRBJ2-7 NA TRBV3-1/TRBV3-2 CASSQGASEQYF
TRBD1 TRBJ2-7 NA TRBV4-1 CASSQRAIRDRASYEQYF
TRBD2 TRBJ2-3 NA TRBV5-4 CASSFRLALAGRDTQYF
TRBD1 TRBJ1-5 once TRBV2 CASSLGTGGQPQHF
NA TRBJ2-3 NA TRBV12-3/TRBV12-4 CASSLITDTQYF
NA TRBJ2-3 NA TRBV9 CASSALGTQYF
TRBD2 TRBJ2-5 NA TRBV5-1 CASSPTSGVETQYF
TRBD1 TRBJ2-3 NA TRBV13 CASSSRQGVTDTQYF
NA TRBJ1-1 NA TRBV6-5 CASSIGTFGDTEAFF
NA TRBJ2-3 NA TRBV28 CASSRGRGEDTQYF
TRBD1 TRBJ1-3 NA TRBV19 CASTEIGTGYGNTIYF
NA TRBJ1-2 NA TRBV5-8 CASSVGVWSGYTF
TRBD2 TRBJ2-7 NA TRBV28 CASTRTGGAYEQYF
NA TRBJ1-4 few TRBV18 CASSPTGGEVEKLFF
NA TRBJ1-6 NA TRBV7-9 CASSPPGAGENSPLHF
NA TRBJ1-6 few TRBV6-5 CASTRSQSNSPLHF
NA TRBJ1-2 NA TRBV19 CASSNGVGYTF
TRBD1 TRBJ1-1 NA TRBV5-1 CASSLMQGDTEAFF
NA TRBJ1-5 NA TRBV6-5 CASSNAGYGQPQHF
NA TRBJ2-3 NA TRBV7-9 CASSRPLGDTQYF
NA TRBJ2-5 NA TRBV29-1 CSVPTVKETQYF
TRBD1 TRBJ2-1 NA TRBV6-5 CASGIRGPHYNEQFF
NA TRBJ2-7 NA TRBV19 CASSGAAEQYF
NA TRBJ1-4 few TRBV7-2 CASSSQWGAILFF
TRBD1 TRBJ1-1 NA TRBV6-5 CASTPGGANTEAFF
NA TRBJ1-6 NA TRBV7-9 CASSVTNSPLHF
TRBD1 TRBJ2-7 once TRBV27 CASRRPGQGEPQYF
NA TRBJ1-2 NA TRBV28 CASSRAGLESPYGYTF
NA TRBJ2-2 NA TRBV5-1 CASSPRDLGETGELFF
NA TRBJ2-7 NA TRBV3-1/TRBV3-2 CASSQQPGTYEQYF
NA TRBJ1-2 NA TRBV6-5 CASSRRSGSYGYTF
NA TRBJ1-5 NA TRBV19 CASSGLREIYQPQHF
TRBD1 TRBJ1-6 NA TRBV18 CASSPGQGAPPLHF
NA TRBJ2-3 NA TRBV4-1 CASSQEQGATQYF
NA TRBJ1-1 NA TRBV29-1 CSVRHEQDTEAFF